This entry is about one T cell receptor beta chain. These data come from a study of identifying expanded T cells in peripheral blood. TCRdb's table, derived via immunoSEQ multiplex PCR, lists solely in-frame clones and lacks some. The data show about 100,000 clones, roughly 88% seen once. There are 14 residues in the CDR3. The germline gives CDR1 SGHKS, CDR2 YYEKEE (reference sequence). V shed 0 bases and J shed 8 bases, with 12 bases lying between them. The material sequenced was blood. This sequence originates from a person between 18 and 75 years old in good health. This chain connects TRBV5-5 to TRBJ1-5; weak D call: TRBD1 (5 bases). CDR3 coding DNA: TGTGCCAGCAGCTTGGAGGCAGGGAACAAGCCCCAGCATTTT. Residues: CASSLEAGNKPQHF.